This T cell receptor beta chain comes out of a study of spatial heterogeneity in lung cancer. Whole-study results and caveats: Resection blood, more than follow-up blood, showed ubiquitous expanded tumor TCRs.

A distinct unique molecular identifier was carried by each TCR cDNA molecule. TCRdb re-called the 5' RACE reads through MiXCR, storing one row per CDR3 protein. Of under 30,000 distinct CDR3 sequences listed, about 4.3% are singletons. This clonotype was counted at least ten times. Its antigen is not known. Time point indicated: sample taken at primary tumor resection. The J segment lost 6 bases and the V segment lost 6 bases, leaving 5 bases of the junction unmatched. The CDR3 loop spans 14 amino acids. Germline-derived CDR1 and CDR2 are MNHEY and SVGEGT. V gene TRBV6-2 or TRBV6-3 combines with J gene TRBJ2-1; 10 bases map to TRBD2. The receptor comes from a male donor with early-stage non-small cell lung cancer. This sample comprised PBMCs, obtained at surgery. CDR3 sequence reads: CASSTGLASNEQFF. The DNA for the CDR3 is TGTGCCAGCAGCACGGGACTAGCGTCCAATGAGCAGTTCTTC.